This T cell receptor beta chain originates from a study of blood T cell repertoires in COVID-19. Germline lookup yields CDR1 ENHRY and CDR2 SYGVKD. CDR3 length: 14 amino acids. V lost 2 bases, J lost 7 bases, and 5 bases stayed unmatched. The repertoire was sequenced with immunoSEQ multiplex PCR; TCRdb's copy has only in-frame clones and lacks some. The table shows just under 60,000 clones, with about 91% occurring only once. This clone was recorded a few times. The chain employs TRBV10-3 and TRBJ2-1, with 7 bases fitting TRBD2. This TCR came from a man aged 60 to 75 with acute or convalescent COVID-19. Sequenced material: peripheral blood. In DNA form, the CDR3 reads TGTGCCATCAGTGAGCGGGAGGCCGGGAATGAGCAGTTCTTC. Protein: CAISEREAGNEQFF.